The subject of this entry is one TCR beta chain. What it binds is unknown. These data originate in a study of T cell responses to AZD1222 COVID-19 vaccine. TCRdb's copy holds only in-frame clones and misses some; the assay was immunoSEQ multiplex PCR. The sample holds 150,000 to 200,000 clones; about 90% are singletons and the top ten take about 6%. This CDR3 is 14 amino acids long. Germline CDR1 is MDHEN and CDR2 is SYDVKM. Between the trimmed V and J ends, which lost 3 bases and 2 bases, there was a span of 11 bases. The study, taken as a whole, reports: With two AZD1222 doses given, Spike-specific TCR breadth and depth both rose. Regions 160-218 and 743-854 held dominance among vaccine-associated CD4 TCRs, which spanned spike.

The receptor was isolated from an adult who received the AZD1222 COVID-19 vaccine. The J gene is TRBJ2-7, the V gene TRBV28, with a tentative D call TRBD1 (6 bases). The material sequenced was peripheral blood, taken 28 days after the second AZD1222 dose. For the CDR3, the DNA is TGTGCCAGCAGTTTGCTACAGGGAGCCTACGAGCAGTACTTC. Translated, it gives CASSLLQGAYEQYF.